This is a list of T cell receptor beta chains from one sample in a study of T cells in Graves' hyperthyroidism and ophthalmopathy. TCRdb re-derived calls from the multiplex PCR reads in MiXCR, one entry per CDR3 protein. The sample consists of 480,000 or so distinct CDR3 sequences, under 15% of them appearing once. Material for sequencing was blood. The receptors stem from a woman aged 18-29 years with Graves' hyperthyroidism. The CDR3 runs from the conserved cysteine through the conserved F or W. The D gene is left open where the match is weak. Rows give clone size only sometimes, using once, few, many, or a class for an expanded clone.

d_call,j_call,v_call,clone_size,cdr3_aa
NA,TRBJ2-3,TRBV4-1,many,CASSQEVATDTQYF
TRBD2,TRBJ2-2,TRBV12-3/TRBV12-4,many,CASSFRPSGSSAGELFF
NA,TRBJ2-7,TRBV6-5,many,CASSYGGQGSYEQYF
TRBD1,TRBJ2-5,TRBV9,once,CASSDGTGSYQETQYF
NA,TRBJ1-5,TRBV27,many,CASSLSTDGNQPQHF
NA,TRBJ2-3,TRBV7-3,few,CASSSSPTGQGTDTQYF
NA,TRBJ1-1,TRBV19,many,CASTHAERNTEAFF
NA,TRBJ1-1,TRBV9,few,CASSQITTGQTEAFF
NA,TRBJ1-2,TRBV19,few,CASSTRGCQGYTF
NA,TRBJ2-1,TRBV3-1,many,CASSQEFPGSSYNEQFF
TRBD1,TRBJ2-1,TRBV27,many,CASSFSGTGGLGEQFF
NA,TRBJ2-7,TRBV7-9,many,CASSSGDSYYEQYF
TRBD2,TRBJ2-7,TRBV18,many,CASSPPSTSEYEQYF
NA,TRBJ2-3,TRBV10-3,many,CAISESDRDFPPHTQYF
NA,TRBJ2-7,TRBV19,many,CASSIGRGASYEQYF
NA,TRBJ1-2,TRBV27,many,CASSYSETAYGYTF
NA,TRBJ1-5,TRBV30,NA,CAWSGLGASNQPQHF
TRBD2,TRBJ2-5,TRBV20-1,once,CSVSGRAQETQYF
TRBD1,TRBJ2-5,TRBV4-1,many,CASSPPDRAETQYF
NA,TRBJ1-2,TRBV5-5,few,CASSLAVRQGAYGYTF
NA,TRBJ1-1,TRBV19,NA,CASKAQLNTEAFF
TRBD2,TRBJ2-1,TRBV27,many,CASSLFVGGNYNEQFF
NA,TRBJ2-1,TRBV12-3/TRBV12-4,many,CASSLGRGTDEQFF
NA,TRBJ2-1,TRBV7-3,NA,CASSPQGGPNEQFF
NA,TRBJ1-1,TRBV12-5,many,CASGSDDSLPEAFF
NA,TRBJ2-1,TRBV5-6,NA,CASSFGATPYDEQFF
TRBD2,TRBJ2-3,TRBV6-1,many,CASSDYGGRAADTQYF
NA,TRBJ2-1,TRBV5-1,few,CASSLTRREQFF
TRBD1,TRBJ1-2,TRBV18,many,CASSPAGQAHGYTF
TRBD2,TRBJ2-1,TRBV6-1,many,CASGTPSGGRPYNEQFF
NA,TRBJ1-5,TRBV27,many,CASSNGGSNQPQHF
TRBD1,TRBJ2-7,TRBV6-1,NA,CASSETGGTFTYYEQYF
TRBD2,TRBJ2-1,TRBV12-3/TRBV12-4,NA,CATGTSGRYNEQFF
TRBD2,TRBJ2-1,TRBV7-2,many,CASSTWGGYEQFF
NA,TRBJ2-6,TRBV6-5,NA,CASSYMSKFPSGANVLTF
TRBD1,TRBJ1-2,TRBV2,many,CASSADRATNYGYTF
NA,TRBJ1-3,TRBV7-7,NA,CASSLGLPGLAGNTIYF
TRBD1,TRBJ2-4,TRBV19,NA,CASSMDRGLAKNIQYF
TRBD1,TRBJ1-4,TRBV6-1,many,CASRGTGLNEKLFF
NA,TRBJ2-7,TRBV6-1,NA,CAISEKYYEQYF
TRBD2,TRBJ2-7,TRBV27,many,CASSPTTSGTGVYEQYF
TRBD2,TRBJ2-7,TRBV5-1,few,CASSLGGGSPNEQYF
NA,TRBJ2-7,TRBV11-2,many,CASSTPKGGRQYEQYF
TRBD1,TRBJ1-1,TRBV3-1,NA,CTSSQDYRGPFF
TRBD2,TRBJ2-7,TRBV14,many,CASSRTIGLAGSYEQYF
NA,TRBJ2-1,TRBV5-1,many,CASSLAFGRVANNEQFF
TRBD1,TRBJ2-2,TRBV18,NA,CASSSTGGVTGELFF
TRBD1,TRBJ1-6,TRBV19,few,CASSGTGGRSPLHF
NA,TRBJ2-3,TRBV20-1,NA,CSADTLAEATDTQYF
NA,TRBJ1-1,TRBV11-2,many,CASSLLNRGDTEAFF
NA,TRBJ1-5,TRBV7-9,many,CASSLGPYQPQHF
TRBD1,TRBJ2-5,TRBV5-6,NA,CASSLYWTGQETQYF
NA,TRBJ1-1,TRBV28,many,CASSLGGRVFTEAFF
NA,TRBJ2-5,TRBV29-1,NA,CSVEATTYQETQYF
TRBD2,TRBJ2-1,TRBV11-3,many,CASSLGSGGAEQFF